The rows below give T cell receptor beta chains drawn from one sample of a study of cytomegalovirus exposure and HLA in healthy donors. Sequencing was performed with immunoSEQ multiplex PCR; in TCRdb, only in-frame clones are kept and a portion is missing. The sample holds 150,000 to 250,000 clones, approximately 85% seen once. The material sequenced was PBMCs. These TCRs come from a woman aged 50 to 65 in good health and CMV-seronegative. CDR3s leave out the opening cysteine and the closing phenylalanine or tryptophan. Fields, in order: V gene, clone size, CDR3 length, CDR3 protein. Clone size is not always given. Where it is, it says once, few, many or a class for expanded clones.

v_gene: TRBV4-3; abundance: .; len: 13; CDR3aa: ASSPAGLAGNEQF
v_gene: TRBV6-5; abundance: .; len: 12; CDR3aa: ASASDRGSYEQY
v_gene: TRBV29-1; abundance: .; len: 10; CDR3aa: SVGRENYGYT
v_gene: TRBV7-3; abundance: .; len: 15; CDR3aa: ASSLNPRGLANYGYT
v_gene: TRBV27; abundance: .; len: 11; CDR3aa: ASSSGILYGYT
v_gene: TRBV15; abundance: .; len: 17; CDR3aa: ATSRVTLGKAGPPETQY
v_gene: TRBV5-5; abundance: once; len: 13; CDR3aa: ASSLGLAGSYEQY
v_gene: TRBV5-1; abundance: .; len: 12; CDR3aa: ASSLVAGTYEQY
v_gene: TRBV27; abundance: .; len: 15; CDR3aa: ASSLLTSGSPPYEQY
v_gene: TRBV5-6; abundance: .; len: 11; CDR3aa: ASSLYQNTEAF
v_gene: TRBV18; abundance: .; len: 12; CDR3aa: ASSAQLAAGELF
v_gene: TRBV6-1; abundance: .; len: 11; CDR3aa: ASTRQGQEPQH
v_gene: TRBV29-1; abundance: few; len: 11; CDR3aa: SVEGKMNTEAF
v_gene: TRBV5-1; abundance: .; len: 13; CDR3aa: ASSLVPGGQETQY
v_gene: TRBV11-3; abundance: .; len: 14; CDR3aa: ASSLDGLRGGNEQF
v_gene: TRBV2; abundance: .; len: 12; CDR3aa: ASSEFVSNQPQH
v_gene: TRBV7-2; abundance: .; len: 11; CDR3aa: ASSLNTGTSQC